The T cell receptor (beta chain) under discussion was sequenced for a study of blood T cell repertoires in COVID-19. On the study more broadly: Collection of acute and convalescent COVID-19 samples took place in the United States, Italy and Spain.

The Seattle patients, enrolled during active infection, were followed longitudinally. The length of the CDR3 is 15 residues. Germline V gene lookup returns CDR1 LGHNA and CDR2 YSLEER. Trimming stripped 1 base from V and 5 bases from J, with 12 bases between. In the original processing: By means of reference gene primer amplification, nucleated cell counts were estimated. Produced via immunoSEQ multiplex PCR; TCRdb's table is partial and in-frame only. Clonal size and the V and J genes are those of that table, whereas D and trimming came from the DNA. The table has 100,000 to 150,000 clones, 75% to 90% seen once.

The source material was peripheral blood. This chain links TRBV4-3 with TRBJ2-1; D perhaps matches TRBD2 (6 bases). The source is a man aged 55 to 70 with COVID-19, enrolled during active disease. The CDR3 protein is CASSQVAGLNNEQFF. In nucleotides, the CDR3 is TGCGCCAGCAGCCAAGTGGCGGGACTTAACAATGAGCAGTTCTTC.